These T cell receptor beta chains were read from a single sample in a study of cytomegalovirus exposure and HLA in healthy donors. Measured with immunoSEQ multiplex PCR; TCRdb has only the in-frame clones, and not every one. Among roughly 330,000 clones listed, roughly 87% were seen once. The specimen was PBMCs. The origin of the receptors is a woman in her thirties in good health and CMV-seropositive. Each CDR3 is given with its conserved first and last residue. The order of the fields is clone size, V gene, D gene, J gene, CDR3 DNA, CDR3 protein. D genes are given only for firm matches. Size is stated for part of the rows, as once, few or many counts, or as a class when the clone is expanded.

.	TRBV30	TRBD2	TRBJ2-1	TGTGCCTGGGACTCTAGCGGGTCCTACAATGAGCAGTTCTTC	CAWDSSGSYNEQFF
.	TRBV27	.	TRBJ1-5	TGTGCCAGCAGTAACGCAGGGGTTTCTTGGCAGCCCCAGCATTTT	CASSNAGVSWQPQHF
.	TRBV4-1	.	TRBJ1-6	TGCGCCAGCAGCCCGGAAGGGGGGAAGTCACCCCTCCACTTT	CASSPEGGKSPLHF
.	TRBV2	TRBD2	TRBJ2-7	TGTGCCTCCCACCCTTCGGGGGGGGGTATCGCCTACGAGCAGTACTTC	CASHPSGGGIAYEQYF
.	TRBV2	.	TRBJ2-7	TGTGCCAGATCCCGGGACAAACCCTACGAGCAGTACTTC	CARSRDKPYEQYF
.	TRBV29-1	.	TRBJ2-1	TGCAGCGCCTACAGGGTGGGGTACAATGAGCAGTTCTTC	CSAYRVGYNEQFF
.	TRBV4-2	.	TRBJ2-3	TGTGCCAGCAGCCAAGTTGGGGGGGCCGATTCAGATACGCAGTATTTT	CASSQVGGADSDTQYF
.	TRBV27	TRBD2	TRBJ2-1	TGTGCCAGCAGGCCACTCCCGAGCGGGAACGTCAATGAGCAGTTCTTC	CASRPLPSGNVNEQFF
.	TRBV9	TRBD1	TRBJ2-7	TGTGCCAGCAGCCCTCCAAGCGGACAGGGGAAGGAGTACGAGCAGTACTTC	CASSPPSGQGKEYEQYF
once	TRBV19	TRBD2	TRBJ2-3	TGTGCCAGTAGTATCACTAGCGGGGATACATACCTCAAGCGAGATACGCAGTATTTT	CASSITSGDTYLKRDTQYF
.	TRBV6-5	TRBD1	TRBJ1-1	TGTGCCAGCAGCCACAGACAGGGTGTGAACACTGAAGCTTTCTTT	CASSHRQGVNTEAFF
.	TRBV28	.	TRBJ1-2	TGTGCGACCCGGGAGGGGGTTGTCTACACCTTC	CATREGVVYTF
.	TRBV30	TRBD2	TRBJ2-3	TGTGCCTGGACCAAGCGGGGGCCAAGGGGGGCAGATACGCAGTATTTT	CAWTKRGPRGADTQYF
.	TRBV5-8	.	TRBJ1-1	TGTGCCAGCAGCCCGGGGGCTGTTGGGGGTTGGACTGAAGCTTTCTTT	CASSPGAVGGWTEAFF
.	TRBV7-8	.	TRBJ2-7	TGTGCCAGCAGCTCCTTGACAGGTAACCACGAGCAGTACTTC	CASSSLTGNHEQYF
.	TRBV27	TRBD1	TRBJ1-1	TGTGCCAGCAGCCCACAGGGGGCGAAAGCTTTCTTT	CASSPQGAKAFF
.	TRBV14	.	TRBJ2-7	TGTGCCAGCAGCCAGCTCGTGGGAGCGAGCGAGCAGTACTTC	CASSQLVGASEQYF
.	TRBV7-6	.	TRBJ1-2	TGTGCCAGCAGCTCCCAGAGTTATGGCTACACCTTC	CASSSQSYGYTF
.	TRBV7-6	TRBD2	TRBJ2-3	TGTGCCAGCAGCTCCAGGGAGCGGGGGGGCCCAGGTACGCAGTATTTT	CASSSRERGGPGTQYF
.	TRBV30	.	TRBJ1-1	TGTGCCTGGAGTGTACGTGGACGGACATTGAACACTGAAGCTTTCTTT	CAWSVRGRTLNTEAFF
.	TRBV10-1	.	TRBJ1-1	TGCGCCAGCAGTTCAGGGACGGCTGAAGCTTTCTTT	CASSSGTAEAFF
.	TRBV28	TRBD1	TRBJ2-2	TGTGCCAGCAGTTCCTCCGGGACAGGGTCGATCGGGGAGCTGTTTTTT	CASSSSGTGSIGELFF
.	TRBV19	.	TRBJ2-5	TGTGCCAGTAGTATTTGGGACACAGACCAAGAGACCCAGTACTTC	CASSIWDTDQETQYF
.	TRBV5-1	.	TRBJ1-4	TGCGCCAGCAGCCTGACGGGACGGCATAATGAAAAACTGTTTTTT	CASSLTGRHNEKLFF
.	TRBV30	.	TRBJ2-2	TGTGCCTGGAGTCGACAGAACACCGGGGAGCTGTTTTTT	CAWSRQNTGELFF
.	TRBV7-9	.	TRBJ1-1	TGTGCCAGCAGCCCAGTCGACAGGAGGAACACTGAAGCTTTCTTT	CASSPVDRRNTEAFF
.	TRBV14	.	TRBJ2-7	TGTGCCAGCAGCCAGGGGAGGCTTGGCGAGCAGTACTTC	CASSQGRLGEQYF
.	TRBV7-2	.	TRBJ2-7	TGTGCCAGCAGCTTAGCGGGCACTAGCTCCTACGAGCAGTACTTC	CASSLAGTSSYEQYF
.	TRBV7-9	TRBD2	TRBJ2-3	TGTGCCAGCAGCTTAGGACTAGCCGGGAACACAGATACGCAGTATTTT	CASSLGLAGNTDTQYF
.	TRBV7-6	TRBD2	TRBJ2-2	TGTGCCAGCAACCGGGAGGGCCCGGACGGGGAGCTGTTTTTT	CASNREGPDGELFF
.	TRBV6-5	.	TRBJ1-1	TGTGCCAGCAGTCCCCGGGTACTTAGGGCTCCGGCTTTCTTT	CASSPRVLRAPAFF
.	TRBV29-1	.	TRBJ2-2	TGCAGCGTAGAAGAAGCTCGCACCGGGGAGCTGTTTTTT	CSVEEARTGELFF
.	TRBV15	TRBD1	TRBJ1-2	TGTGCCACCAGCAGAGATCCAGGGGGGGGAGTCTATGGCTACACCTTC	CATSRDPGGGVYGYTF
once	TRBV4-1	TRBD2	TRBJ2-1	TGCGCCAGCAGCCAAGCTCTAGCGGATTACAATGAGCAGTTCTTC	CASSQALADYNEQFF
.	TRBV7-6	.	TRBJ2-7	TGTGCCAGCAGCTTAGGCAGGGAATCCTACGAGCAGTACTTC	CASSLGRESYEQYF
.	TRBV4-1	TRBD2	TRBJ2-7	TGCGCCAGCAGCCAAGACTCGCGGGAGCCCCACTACGAGCAGTACTTC	CASSQDSREPHYEQYF
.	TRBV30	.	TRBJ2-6	TGTGCCTGGAGTACCGCCCCCGGGAGGGGGCGAGGCTCTGGGGCCAACGTCCTGACTTTC	CAWSTAPGRGRGSGANVLTF
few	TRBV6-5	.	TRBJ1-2	TGTGCCAGCAGTTCCCTCTTTGGTGGCTACACCTTC	CASSSLFGGYTF
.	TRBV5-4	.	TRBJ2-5	TGTGCCAGCAGCTTGGGCTTGGGGGGCGGAGAAGAGACCCAGTACTTC	CASSLGLGGGEETQYF
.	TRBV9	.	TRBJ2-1	TGTGCCAGCAGCGTAGAGCCAGCGGCCAATGAGCAGTTCTTC	CASSVEPAANEQFF
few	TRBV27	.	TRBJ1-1	TGTGCCAGCACCCAGGGGACTGAAGCTTTCTTT	CASTQGTEAFF
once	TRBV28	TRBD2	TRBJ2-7	TGTGCCAGCAGTTTATGGTTGCTAGCGGGAGGCTCCTACGAGCAGTACTTC	CASSLWLLAGGSYEQYF
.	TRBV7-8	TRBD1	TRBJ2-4	TGTGCCAGCAGCGGACAGGGGGCAAACATTCAGTACTTC	CASSGQGANIQYF
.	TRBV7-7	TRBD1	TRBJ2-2	TGTGCCAGCAGCTCGTTCCGGGACAGGGGGCCCGGGGAGCTGTTTTTT	CASSSFRDRGPGELFF
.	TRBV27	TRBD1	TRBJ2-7	TGTGCCAGCAGTTTAAAGGACAGGAACTACGAGCAGTACTTC	CASSLKDRNYEQYF